Listed here are 15 T cell receptor beta chains from one sample, sequenced in a study of blood T cell repertoires in COVID-19. The protocol was immunoSEQ multiplex PCR, while the TCRdb copy is restricted to in-frame clones and leaves out a portion. The profile covers roughly 340,000 clones, with around 87% appearing a single time and more than 1.5% taken by the ten largest. Sequencing was performed on PBMCs or T cells enriched from blood (not recorded which). These receptors came from a man aged 35-49 years in a cohort exposed to, infected with or recovered from COVID-19 (not recorded which).

The V gene is TRBV9, the J gene TRBJ1-5, with D maybe TRBD1 (6 bases). V lost 0 bases and J 4 bases, leaving 11 bases between the germline ends. The CDR3 is 15 amino acids. CDR1 is SGDLS and CDR2 is YYNGEE in the germline V gene. The CDR3 sequence is CASSVAQGINQPQHF. CDR3 DNA sequence: TGTGCCAGCAGCGTAGCCCAGGGGATTAATCAGCCCCAGCATTTT.

The chain joins TRBV11-1 to TRBJ2-1, with 8 bases lining up with TRBD2. This CDR3 spans 16 amino acids. CDR1 and CDR2 from the germline V gene are SGHAT and FQDESV (reference sequence). J was trimmed by 5 bases and V by 2 bases; bases with no gene match: 8. DNA for the CDR3: TGTGCCAGCAGCTTATACGGGAGGGCCCTGGACAATGAGCAGTTCTTC. Protein: CASSLYGRALDNEQFF.

The chain links TRBV6-5 to TRBJ2-5, with D possibly matching TRBD1 (5 bases). The V gene lost 9 bases and the J gene lost 5 bases, with 10 bases spanning the gap. This CDR3 contains 11 residues. The germline CDR1 and CDR2 sequences are MNHEY and SVGAGI. CDR3 DNA sequence: TGTGCCAGTCAGGGTAGGGAGACCCAGTACTTC. It codes for CASQGRETQYF.

The genes are TRBV5-1 and TRBJ2-2; D is unclear. Trimming took off 1 base at V and 7 bases at J, with 8 bases between the two ends. This CDR3 has 13 amino acids. Germline values: CDR1 SGHRS, CDR2 YFSETQ. The CDR3 nucleotides read TGCGCCAGCAGCTTGTACGAGTACGGGGAGCTGTTTTTT. It specifies CASSLYEYGELFF. The complete variable domain, with remaining parts taken from reference TRBV5-1 and TRBJ2-2, reads KAGVTQTPRYLIKTRGQQVTLSCSPISGHRSVSWYQQTPGQGLQFLFEYFSETQRNKGNFPGRFSGRQFSNSRSEMNVSTLELGDSALYLCASSLYEYGELFFGEGSRLTVL.

The genes are TRBV6-1 and TRBJ1-1; 10 nucleotides align to TRBD1. The CDR3 runs 16 residues. The germline V gene encodes CDR1 MNHNS and CDR2 SASEGT. Germline trimming cut 4 bases from V and 3 bases from J; bases unmatched to any gene: 8. This chain's CDR3 is CASSGDRGPSYTEAFF. As DNA, the CDR3 is TGTGCCAGCAGTGGGGACAGGGGACCTTCTTACACTGAAGCTTTCTTT.

The rearrangement links TRBV6-4 to TRBJ2-2; 12 bases align to TRBD2. V dropped 6 bases and J dropped 6; count of bases not matched to a gene: 5. CDR1 and CDR2 (germline): MRHNA, SNTAGT. CDR3 length: 15 residues. The CDR3 nucleotides are TGTGCCAGCAGACTGACTAGCGGGAGATCCGGGGAGCTGTTTTTT. Its translation is CASRLTSGRSGELFF.

The V call is TRBV9, the J call TRBJ2-1; D might be TRBD2 (6 bases). The CDR3 has 16 amino acids. V lost 0 bases to trimming and J lost 0 bases, with 10 bases between them. The germline CDR1 and CDR2 sequences are SGDLS and YYNGEE. The CDR3 DNA reads TGTGCCAGCAGCGTAGGCGGGATTAGCTCCTACAATGAGCAGTTCTTC. Its protein product is CASSVGGISSYNEQFF.

V is TRBV10-3 and J is TRBJ1-5; TRBD1 matches 10 bases. Germline V lookup: CDR1 ENHRY, CDR2 SYGVKD. V shed 11 bases, J shed 5 bases, and the junction held 6 bases outside the gene matches. This CDR3 is built from 13 residues. CDR3 in DNA: TGTGCCTCCAGACAGGGGGCCGATCAGCCCCAGCATTTT. Amino acids: CASRQGADQPQHF.

The V gene is TRBV19, the J gene TRBJ1-4, with D tentatively TRBD1 (6 bases). Germline values: CDR1 LNHDA, CDR2 SQIVND (reference sequence). The CDR3 runs to 14 residues. V lost 9 bases, J lost 8 bases, and 19 bases lay in between. The CDR3 region is CASNRDPDREKLFF. Here the CDR3 DNA reads TGTGCCAGCAACCGGGACCCAGACAGGGAAAAACTGTTTTTT.

The genes are TRBV30 and TRBJ1-2, with D possibly TRBD1 on 6 matching bases. With 7 bases removed from V and 7 bases from J, the gap between germline ends came to 22 bases. CDR1 is GTSNPN and CDR2 is SVGIG in the germline V gene (reference sequence). The CDR3 totals 14 residues. The CDR3 DNA is TGTGCCTTACAAATCAGGGGCGGTGGTTCTGGCTACACCTTC. Translation gives CALQIRGGGSGYTF.

This clone has just a few counts. The rearrangement uses TRBV10-1 and TRBJ1-1, with D possibly TRBD1 on 6 matching bases. This CDR3 comprises 13 residues. The germline CDR1 and CDR2 sequences are WNHNN and SYGVQD (reference sequence). Trimming left V 4 bases short and J 9 bases short, with 15 bases between. The chain's CDR3 is CASSGLQGRKAFF. The CDR3 DNA follows: TGCGCCAGCAGTGGACTACAGGGAAGGAAAGCTTTCTTT.

The J gene is TRBJ2-7, the V gene TRBV9; tentatively, D is TRBD2 (6 bases). Germline CDR1 is SGDLS and CDR2 is YYNGEE. Trimming cost V 2 bases and J 1 base, with 7 bases left between them. This CDR3 has 13 amino acids. The CDR3 coding sequence is TGTGCCAGCAGCGTTGGGGGGTCCTACGAGCAGTACTTC. Translating gives CASSVGGSYEQYF.

The chain carries TRBV14 and TRBJ1-1; 8 nucleotides align to TRBD1. CDR1 and CDR2 from the germline V gene are SGHDN and FVKESK. There are 15 residues in the CDR3. The junction had 9 bases not matched to a gene; V was cut back by 4 bases and J by 5 bases. The CDR3 loop reads CASSPTNRGNTEAFF. CDR3 nucleotides: TGTGCCAGCAGCCCAACAAACAGGGGGAATACTGAAGCTTTCTTT.

The V gene is TRBV16, the J gene TRBJ1-1, with D uncertain. V gave up 2 bases and J gave up 7 bases, with 11 bases separating them. The germline V gene has CDR1 KGHSY and CDR2 FQNENV. CDR3 length: 13 amino acids. CDR3 sequence (DNA): TGTGCCAGCAGCCAAAATCAGTACGATGAAGCTTTCTTT. Translating it yields CASSQNQYDEAFF.

The chain is built from TRBV11-2 and TRBJ2-5, with TRBD1 matching 7 bases. Germline lookup yields CDR1 SGHAT and CDR2 FQNNGV. The V segment lost 2 bases and the J segment 5 bases; nucleotides outside the gene matches: 5. The CDR3 sequence is 14 residues long. CDR3 DNA: TGTGCCAGCAGCTTAAGACAGGGCGGGGAGACCCAGTACTTC. This sequence encodes CASSLRQGGETQYF.